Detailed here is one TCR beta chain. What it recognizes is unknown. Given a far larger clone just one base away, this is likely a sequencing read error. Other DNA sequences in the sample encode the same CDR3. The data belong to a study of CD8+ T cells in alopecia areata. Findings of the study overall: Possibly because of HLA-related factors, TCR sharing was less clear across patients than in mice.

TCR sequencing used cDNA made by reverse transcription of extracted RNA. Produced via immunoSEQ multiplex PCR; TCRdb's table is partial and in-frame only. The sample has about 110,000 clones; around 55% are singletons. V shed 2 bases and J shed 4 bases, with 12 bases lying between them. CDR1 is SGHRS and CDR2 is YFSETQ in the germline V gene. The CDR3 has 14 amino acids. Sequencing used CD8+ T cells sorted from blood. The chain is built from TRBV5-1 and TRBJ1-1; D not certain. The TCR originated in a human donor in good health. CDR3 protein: CASSFYPRGTEAFF. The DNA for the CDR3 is TGCGCCAGCAGCTTCTATCCGCGCGGCACTGAAGCTTTCTTT. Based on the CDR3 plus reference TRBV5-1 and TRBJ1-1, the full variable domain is KAGVTQTPRYLIKTRGQQVTLSCSPISGHRSVSWYQQTPGQGLQFLFEYFSETQRNKGNFPGRFSGRQFSNSRSEMNVSTLELGDSALYLCASSFYPRGTEAFFGQGTRLTVV.